Below are 14 T cell receptor beta chains sequenced from a single sample in a study of blood T cell repertoires in COVID-19. Sequenced by immunoSEQ multiplex PCR; TCRdb stores in-frame clones only, minus some. The sample lists 150,000 to 200,000 clones, 65% to 85% seen once, with 4.5% to 7.5% in the top ten. The sequenced sample was PBMCs or T cells enriched from blood (not recorded which). These receptors were collected from a man aged 35-49 years who had recovered from COVID-19.

The rearrangement links TRBV9 to TRBJ1-6, with a weak D call TRBD1 (5 bases). Trimming cost V 2 bases and J 2 bases, with 8 bases left between them. Germline V gene lookup returns CDR1 SGDLS and CDR2 YYNGEE. The CDR3 has 15 amino acids. CDR3 in amino acids: CASSVSGTYNSPLHF. CDR3 nucleotides: TGTGCCAGCAGCGTCTCAGGGACCTATAATTCACCCCTCCACTTT.

This chain links TRBV6-2 or TRBV6-3 with TRBJ1-2; D is ambiguous. Germline V CDR1 and CDR2: MNHEY, SVGEGT. The CDR3 loop spans 14 amino acids. V gave up 4 bases and J gave up 4 bases, with 13 bases separating them. CDR3 nucleotides: TGTGCCAGCAGTTCACTGACGCGAGGCTATGGCTACACCTTC. It encodes CASSSLTRGYGYTF.

The chain recombines TRBV9 with TRBJ2-2, with TRBD2 matching over 8 bases. This CDR3 spans 15 amino acids. With 4 bases clipped from V and 6 bases from J, the junction kept 8 bases outside the gene matches. CDR1 is SGDLS, CDR2 YYNGEE, per germline. DNA for the CDR3: TGTGCCAGCAGCTGGAGCGGGGGTCAGGCCGGGGAGCTGTTTTTT. As protein: CASSWSGGQAGELFF. The full variable domain, with the rest looked up from reference TRBV9 and TRBJ2-2, is DSGVTQTPKHLITATGQRVTLRCSPRSGDLSVYWYQQSLDQGLQFLIQYYNGEERAKGNILERFSAQQFPDLHSELNLSSLELGDSALYFCASSWSGGQAGELFFGEGSRLTVL.

The V call is TRBV12-3 or TRBV12-4, the J call TRBJ2-7; possible D gene TRBD2, 6 bases. The CDR3 covers 12 residues. Trimming pared 3 bases from V and 6 bases from J, leaving 9 bases between. CDR3 sequence: CASSFGGAEQYV. CDR3 sequence (DNA): TGTGCCAGCAGTTTCGGAGGGGCCGAGCAGTACGTC.

V usage is TRBV3-1 (or the pseudogene TRBV3-2) and J usage is TRBJ2-1; D is possibly TRBD2 (5 bases). The CDR3 extends over 17 amino acids. Trimming took off 0 bases at V and 5 bases at J, with 17 bases between the two ends. Germline lookup yields CDR1 LGHDT and CDR2 YNNKEL (reference sequence). For the CDR3, the DNA is TGTGCCAGCAGCCAAGACCCCCCGACGGGGTCGGACAATGAGCAGTTCTTC. This encodes CASSQDPPTGSDNEQFF.

In this sample, this clone turned up once. The chain links TRBV5-4 to TRBJ2-4; 7 positions agree with TRBD1. The germline V gene has CDR1 SGHNT and CDR2 YYREEE (reference sequence). J was trimmed by 8 bases and V by 3 bases; bases with no gene match: 8. CDR3 length: 14 amino acids. The CDR3 reads CASSSTGRRDIQYF. As DNA, the CDR3 is TGTGCCAGCAGCTCGACAGGGCGGCGGGACATTCAGTACTTC.

V is TRBV7-2 and J is TRBJ2-2; 8 bases match TRBD2. The germline gives CDR1 SGHTA, CDR2 FQGNSA. J lost 4 bases, V lost 1 base, and 5 bases had no gene match. The CDR3 sequence is 16 residues long. The CDR3 loop is CASSLVSSGSTGELFF. The CDR3 region has the DNA TGTGCCAGCAGCTTAGTATCTAGCGGGTCCACCGGGGAGCTGTTTTTT.

The chain joins TRBV7-9 to TRBJ2-5; no reliable D call. This CDR3 region has 14 residues. V lost 2 bases to trimming and J lost 0 bases, with 7 bases between them. Germline values: CDR1 SEHNR, CDR2 FQNEAQ (reference sequence). The CDR3 DNA reads TGTGCCAGCAGCTTATTTTCTGACCAAGAGACCCAGTACTTC. Protein: CASSLFSDQETQYF.

V gene TRBV2 combines with J gene TRBJ2-1, with 8 nucleotides matching TRBD1. Germline CDR1 SNHLY, CDR2 FYNNEI. The length of the CDR3 is 16 residues. The V gene end was trimmed by 2 bases and the J gene end by 0 bases; junction bases not matched to a gene: 3. The CDR3 loop is CASSERGTGSYNEQFF. The CDR3 DNA is TGTGCCAGCAGTGAAAGAGGGACAGGCTCCTACAATGAGCAGTTCTTC.

The V and J genes are TRBV12-3 or TRBV12-4 and TRBJ1-2, with D hard to call. The CDR3 is made up of 12 amino acids. Trimming shortened V by 10 bases and J by 4 bases, and 13 bases separated the two germline ends. The DNA for the CDR3 is TGTGCCACCGCGCGGAACGGCTATGGCTACACCTTC. This translates into CATARNGYGYTF.

This clone has just a few counts. The chain joins TRBV6-6 to TRBJ2-1; 9 bases line up with TRBD2. CDR1 is MNHNY and CDR2 is SVGAGI in the germline V gene (reference sequence). V trimming: 2 bases; J trimming: 3 bases; junction bases outside the gene matches: 2. This CDR3 has 15 amino acids. In DNA form, the CDR3 reads TGTGCCAGCAGTTACCCAGCGGGGGGCTACAATGAGCAGTTCTTC. Translated: CASSYPAGGYNEQFF.

This chain uses TRBV10-2 with TRBJ1-6, with a weak D call TRBD1 (6 bases). The ends were cut back, 3 bases at V and 4 bases at J, with 7 bases in the middle. CDR3 length: 14 residues. From germline, CDR1 is WSHSY and CDR2 SAAADI. CDR3 sequence reads: CASSDGTYNSPLHF. The CDR3 region has the DNA TGCGCCAGCAGTGACGGGACATATAATTCACCCCTCCACTTT.

The rearrangement uses TRBV10-1 and TRBJ2-7; TRBD1 matches at 9 bases. CDR1 is WNHNN and CDR2 is SYGVQD in the germline V gene (reference sequence). The CDR3 covers 14 residues. The V segment lost 3 bases and the J segment 3 bases; nucleotides outside the gene matches: 3. The CDR3 DNA reads as TGCGCCAGCAGTGACGGGACAGGGATCTACGAGCAGTACTTC. Its translation is CASSDGTGIYEQYF.

The chain combines TRBV19 with TRBJ1-5; D is perhaps TRBD1 (5 bases). The germline V gene has CDR1 LNHDA and CDR2 SQIVND (reference sequence). The length of the CDR3 is 19 residues. Between the trimmed V and J ends, which lost 5 bases and 1 base, there was a span of 24 bases. The CDR3 reads CASSSPPRAARVSNQPQHF. The CDR3 DNA follows: TGTGCCAGTAGTTCCCCCCCCCGCGCGGCCAGGGTGAGCAATCAGCCCCAGCATTTT.